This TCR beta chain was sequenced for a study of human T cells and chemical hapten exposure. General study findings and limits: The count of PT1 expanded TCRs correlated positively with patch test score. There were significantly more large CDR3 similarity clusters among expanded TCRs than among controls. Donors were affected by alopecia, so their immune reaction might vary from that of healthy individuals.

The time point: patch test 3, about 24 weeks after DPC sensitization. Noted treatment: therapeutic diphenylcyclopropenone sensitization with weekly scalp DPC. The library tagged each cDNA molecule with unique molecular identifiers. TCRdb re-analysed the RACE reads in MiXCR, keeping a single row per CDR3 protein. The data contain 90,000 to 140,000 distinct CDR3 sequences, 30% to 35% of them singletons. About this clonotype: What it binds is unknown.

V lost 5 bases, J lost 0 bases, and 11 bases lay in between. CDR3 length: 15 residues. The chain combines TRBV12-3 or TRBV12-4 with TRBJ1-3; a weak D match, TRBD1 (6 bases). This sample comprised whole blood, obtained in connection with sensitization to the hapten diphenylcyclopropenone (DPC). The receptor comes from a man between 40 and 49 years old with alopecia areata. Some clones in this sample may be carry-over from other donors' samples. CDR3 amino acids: CASSRGGHSGNTIYF. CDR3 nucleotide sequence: TGTGCCAGCAGTCGCGGGGGACACTCTGGAAACACCATATATTTT.